This TCR beta chain was documented in a study of regulatory T cells in long-lasting Graves disease. TCR beta libraries were built with iRepertoire HTBI primers and Arm-PCR of CDR3 regions. Original data processing: The samples yielded approximately 62 TRBV and 14 to 15 TRBJ segments. One entry per CDR3 protein, called by TCRdb with MiXCR from the multiplex PCR reads. In this record, the V and J calls reflect TCRdb's handling and not the investigators' own analysis. The table lists under 450,000 distinct CDR3 sequences, 15% to 20% of them singletons. This sample's time point: newly diagnosed GD, antithyroid drugs for less than 3 months. From RNA extracted from PBMCs, the TCR library was made. This CDR3 is 12 amino acids long. Germline-derived CDR1 and CDR2 are GTSNPN and SVGIG (reference sequence). Between the trimmed V and J ends, which lost 3 bases and 6 bases, there was a span of 6 bases. This clonotype has at least ten counts.

These same data were also listed under a study on T cells in Graves' hyperthyroidism and ophthalmopathy. Turning to that study: The study used the HTBI primer set for a first-round RT-PCR of the TCR CDR3.

The sequenced sample was peripheral blood mononuclear cells (PBMCs), obtained at new diagnosis, from a patient treated with antithyroid drugs. The chain has TRBV30 and TRBJ1-6; D is unclear. The receptor comes from a woman aged 18-35 years with Graves disease. The CDR3 DNA follows: TGTGCCTGGAGGGAGGGTAATTCACCCCTCCACTTT. Amino acids: CAWREGNSPLHF.